This is a list of T cell receptor beta chains from one sample in a study of Ad26.COV2.S vaccination and SARS-CoV-2 variants. Some clones are missing from TCRdb's copy, which holds only in-frame ones; the method was immunoSEQ multiplex PCR. This sample carries roughly 320,000 clones, about 86% of them seen once, and the ten largest clones take 1.9%. Source: peripheral blood, taken in a trial of Ad26.COV2.S vaccine versus placebo. Receptors were obtained from a person between 18 and 65 years old who received the Ad26.COV2.S COVID-19 vaccine or a placebo. Both conserved end residues are part of each CDR3. D genes are given only for firm matches. A clone size is listed for some rows: how often the clone was seen (once, few, many), or a class if it is expanded.

>NA|TRBV23-1|NA|TRBJ2-4
CASSAEGGLAKNIQYF
TGCGCCAGCTCGGCGGAGGGCGGACTAGCCAAAAACATTCAGTACTTC
>NA|TRBV5-4|once|TRBJ1-1
CASSLGTKSLNTEAFF
TGTGCCAGCAGCCTCGGGACGAAGAGCCTGAACACTGAAGCTTTCTTT
>NA|TRBV19|NA|TRBJ1-1
CASSIQGRGTEAFF
TGTGCCAGTAGTATACAGGGCAGGGGAACTGAAGCTTTCTTT
>TRBD1|TRBV4-1|NA|TRBJ1-2
CASSQGPDRGNYGYTF
TGCGCCAGCAGCCAAGGGCCGGACAGGGGTAACTATGGCTACACCTTC
>NA|TRBV5-6|NA|TRBJ2-6
CASSFEGSGANVLTF
TGTGCCAGCAGCTTTGAGGGTTCTGGGGCCAACGTCCTGACTTTC
>TRBD1|TRBV7-9|NA|TRBJ2-7
CASSFGTGGYEQYF
TGTGCCAGCAGCTTCGGGACAGGGGGCTACGAGCAGTACTTC
>NA|TRBV2|NA|TRBJ1-4
CASSEYIGEKLFF
TGTGCCAGCAGTGAATATATTGGTGAAAAACTGTTTTTT
>NA|TRBV30|NA|TRBJ2-2
CAWSVSGAGELFF
TGTGCCTGGAGTGTATCGGGGGCCGGGGAGCTGTTTTTT
>NA|TRBV7-8|NA|TRBJ1-5
CASSPFSAGNSNQPQHF
TGTGCCAGCAGCCCATTTTCAGCCGGGAATAGCAATCAGCCCCAGCATTTT
>NA|TRBV19|NA|TRBJ1-1
CASQDRLNTEAFF
TGTGCCAGTCAGGACAGACTGAACACTGAAGCTTTCTTT
>NA|TRBV7-9|few|TRBJ2-7
CASSFHSSEQYF
TGTGCCAGCAGCTTTCACAGTAGCGAGCAGTACTTC
>TRBD2|TRBV30|NA|TRBJ2-1
CACLNSGGYNEQFF
TGTGCCTGCCTCAATAGCGGGGGCTACAATGAGCAGTTCTTC
>NA|TRBV18|NA|TRBJ2-1
CASSPGTANEQFF
TGTGCCAGCTCACCGGGGACGGCCAATGAGCAGTTCTTC
>NA|TRBV28|NA|TRBJ2-5
CASRGGETQYF
TGTGCCAGCAGGGGTGGGGAGACCCAGTACTTC
>TRBD2|TRBV6-5|NA|TRBJ2-7
CASSYTTSGGAYEQYF
TGTGCCAGCAGTTATACGACTAGCGGGGGAGCCTACGAGCAGTACTTC
>NA|TRBV7-2|NA|TRBJ1-2
CASSPRGQFGGYTF
TGTGCCAGCAGCCCCCGGGGGCAGTTCGGGGGCTACACCTTC
>NA|TRBV6-5|many|TRBJ1-2
CASSTLGSGDGYTF
TGTGCCAGCAGCACACTAGGCTCAGGGGACGGCTACACCTTC
>NA|TRBV5-1|NA|TRBJ1-5
CASSLEGGGTQHF
TGCGCCAGCAGCTTGGAAGGCGGGGGGACCCAGCATTTT
>TRBD2|TRBV27|NA|TRBJ2-1
CASSLRAGVPTEQFF
TGTGCCAGCAGTTTAAGGGCGGGGGTTCCCACTGAGCAGTTCTTC
>NA|TRBV5-4|NA|TRBJ2-3
CASSLVSRENYLSQITQYF
TGTGCCAGCAGCTTGGTCTCCAGGGAAAACTACCTTTCACAGATAACGCAGTATTTT
>NA|TRBV6-2/TRBV6-3|NA|TRBJ1-1
CASSYWGSQEAFF
TGTGCCAGCAGTTATTGGGGCTCCCAAGAAGCTTTCTTT
>NA|TRBV5-1|NA|TRBJ2-1
CASSLGEREWELNEQFF
TGCGCCAGCAGCTTGGGGGAGAGAGAGTGGGAACTCAATGAGCAGTTCTTC
>TRBD1|TRBV6-2/TRBV6-3|NA|TRBJ1-6
CASSYSEDREFSYNSPLHF
TGTGCCAGCAGTTACTCGGAGGACAGGGAATTCTCCTATAATTCACCCCTCCACTTT
>NA|TRBV29-1|NA|TRBJ2-7
CSVARQISYEQYF
TGCAGCGTTGCTCGGCAGATTTCCTACGAGCAGTACTTC
>TRBD1|TRBV4-3|NA|TRBJ1-2
CASSRSGTGDYGYTF
TGCGCCAGCAGCCGTTCCGGGACAGGGGACTATGGCTACACCTTC
>NA|TRBV19|NA|TRBJ2-2
CASSVQANTGELFF
TGTGCCAGTAGTGTACAGGCGAACACCGGGGAGCTGTTTTTT
>NA|TRBV4-3|NA|TRBJ1-6
CASSQDTTSPLHF
TGCGCCAGCAGCCAAGACACAACGTCACCCCTCCACTTT
>NA|TRBV5-1|NA|TRBJ2-3
CASSLAELFGTKVPGDTQYF
TGCGCCAGCAGCTTGGCCGAGTTGTTCGGGACAAAAGTTCCTGGGGATACGCAGTATTTT
>NA|TRBV3-1/TRBV3-2|NA|TRBJ1-6
CASSQGLPRPLHF
TGTGCCAGCAGCCAAGGTCTCCCACGTCCCCTCCACTTT
>NA|TRBV3-1/TRBV3-2|NA|TRBJ2-5
CASSQRGRPQETQYF
TGTGCCAGCAGCCAACGGGGCCGGCCCCAAGAGACCCAGTACTTC
>NA|TRBV4-1|NA|TRBJ1-2
CASSQDPRDLNMFYGYTF
TGCGCCAGCAGCCAAGATCCCCGGGACCTAAATATGTTCTATGGCTACACCTTC
>TRBD2|TRBV11-1|NA|TRBJ2-3
CASSSPGLSTDTQYF
TGTGCCAGCAGCTCCCCGGGACTAAGCACAGATACGCAGTATTTT
>TRBD1|TRBV5-6|NA|TRBJ2-4
CASSFKGAPDIQYF
TGTGCCAGCAGCTTTAAGGGGGCGCCGGACATTCAGTACTTC
>NA|TRBV6-6|NA|TRBJ1-4
CASSYLGNEKLFF
TGTGCCAGCAGTTATCTAGGAAATGAAAAACTGTTTTTT
>NA|TRBV7-9|NA|TRBJ2-1
CASSRRLDGYNEQFF
TGTGCCAGCAGTCGGCGCCTGGACGGTTACAATGAGCAGTTCTTC
>NA|TRBV6-5|NA|TRBJ2-7
CASASSPYEQYF
TGTGCCAGCGCCTCGAGCCCCTACGAGCAGTACTTC
>NA|TRBV12-3/TRBV12-4|NA|TRBJ2-7
CASSLAGSYEQYF
TGTGCCAGCAGTTTAGCAGGATCCTACGAGCAGTACTTC
>TRBD2|TRBV30|NA|TRBJ2-3
CACGLAGTGDTQYF
TGTGCCTGTGGACTAGCGGGGACGGGAGATACGCAGTATTTT
>NA|TRBV2|NA|TRBJ1-5
CASLGSSNQPQHF
TGTGCCAGCCTCGGGTCTAGCAATCAGCCCCAGCATTTT
>NA|TRBV18|NA|TRBJ2-7
CASSPPAQQGVDEQYF
TGTGCCAGCTCACCCCCCGCTCAACAGGGTGTCGACGAGCAGTACTTC
>NA|TRBV7-3|few|TRBJ1-1
CASSLIPGTMNTEAFF
TGTGCCAGCAGCTTAATTCCAGGGACCATGAACACTGAAGCTTTCTTT
>NA|TRBV25-1|NA|TRBJ2-1
CASSEGLFEEQFF
TGTGCCAGCAGTGAGGGACTCTTCGAGGAGCAGTTCTTC
>NA|TRBV18|NA|TRBJ2-7
CASSPGGYEQYF
TGTGCCAGCTCACCTGGGGGATACGAGCAGTACTTC
>TRBD2|TRBV4-3|once|TRBJ2-1
CASSGTSGLSSYNEQFF
TGCGCCAGCTCCGGGACTAGCGGGCTGAGCTCCTACAATGAGCAGTTCTTC
>TRBD1|TRBV27|NA|TRBJ1-1
CASSLRTGYTEAFF
TGTGCCAGCAGTTTAAGGACAGGGTACACTGAAGCTTTCTTT
>NA|TRBV18|NA|TRBJ2-2
CASSPGQLNTGELFF
TGTGCCAGCTCACCTGGTCAGTTGAACACCGGGGAGCTGTTTTTT
>NA|TRBV5-6|NA|TRBJ1-1
CASRRTGTSGPNTEAFF
TGTGCCAGCAGGCGGACCGGGACGTCGGGGCCGAACACTGAAGCTTTCTTT
>NA|TRBV15|NA|TRBJ1-1
CATSREVWESEAFF
TGTGCCACCAGCAGAGAAGTGTGGGAATCTGAAGCTTTCTTT
>NA|TRBV6-6|NA|TRBJ2-7
CASSYTGQVYEQYF
TGTGCCAGCAGTTACACCGGACAAGTCTACGAGCAGTACTTC
>TRBD1|TRBV6-5|NA|TRBJ1-1
CATGGQMNTEAFF
TGTGCCACCGGGGGACAGATGAACACTGAAGCTTTCTTT
>TRBD2|TRBV5-4|once|TRBJ2-3
CASSSIAGGLRDTQYF
TGTGCCAGCAGCTCCATAGCGGGGGGACTCAGGGATACGCAGTATTTT
>TRBD1|TRBV5-1|NA|TRBJ1-1
CASSLHGQGAIEAFF
TGCGCCAGCAGCTTGCACGGACAGGGGGCGATTGAAGCTTTCTTT
>NA|TRBV28|NA|TRBJ1-1
CASSFEGPPWITEAFF
TGTGCCAGCAGTTTTGAGGGGCCCCCATGGATTACTGAAGCTTTCTTT
>NA|TRBV6-5|NA|TRBJ2-3
CASSLLSRTDTQYF
TGTGCCAGCAGCCTTCTTAGTCGCACCGATACGCAGTATTTT
>NA|TRBV5-4|NA|TRBJ2-2
CASSLNPGDTGELFF
TGTGCCAGCAGCTTGAACCCAGGGGACACCGGGGAGCTGTTTTTT
>TRBD1|TRBV5-1|NA|TRBJ2-2
CASSFGQVLTGELFF
TGCGCCAGCAGCTTCGGACAGGTGCTGACCGGGGAGCTGTTTTTT
>NA|TRBV30|NA|TRBJ1-1
CAWSVQPGTEAFF
TGTGCCTGGAGTGTCCAACCGGGAACTGAAGCTTTCTTT
>NA|TRBV7-9|NA|TRBJ1-1
CASSLDRSTEAFF
TGTGCCAGCAGTCTGGACAGAAGCACTGAAGCTTTCTTT
>NA|TRBV6-6|few|TRBJ2-7
CASRSIAYEQYF
TGTGCCAGCAGGAGTATTGCCTACGAGCAGTACTTC